Listed below are T cell receptor beta chains from one sample, sequenced in a study of CD8 T cells in Susac syndrome. TCRdb analysed the immunoSEQ multiplex PCR reads with MiXCR anew, one entry per CDR3 protein. The data contain over 70,000 distinct CDR3 sequences, about 96% of them singletons. The sequenced sample was CD8+ T cells from PBMCs. Every receptor here comes from a human donor with Susac syndrome. Both conserved end residues are part of each CDR3. Each record gives: V gene, J gene, D gene, clone size, CDR3 protein, CDR3 DNA. A D gene is named only where the DNA matches it firmly. Size tells how often a clone was seen (once, few, many) or the class of an expanded clone, and some rows leave it out.

>TRBV27|TRBJ2-1|NA|NA
CASSQGTYNEQFF
TGTGCCAGCAGTCAGGGGACCTACAATGAGCAGTTCTTC
>TRBV4-3|TRBJ2-3|NA|NA
CASSQLGRDTDTQYF
TGCGCCAGCAGCCAATTGGGTAGGGACACAGATACGCAGTATTTT
>TRBV29-1|TRBJ2-1|NA|NA
CSVATGFDNEQFF
TGCAGCGTTGCTACAGGGTTCGACAATGAGCAGTTCTTC
>TRBV5-1|TRBJ2-5|NA|NA
CASSSLTGMRGETQYF
TGCGCCAGCAGCTCTCTGACAGGAATGCGGGGAGAGACCCAGTACTTC
>TRBV19|TRBJ2-7|TRBD1|NA
CASSMSGQGPHEQYF
TGTGCCAGTAGTATGTCGGGACAGGGTCCCCACGAGCAGTACTTC
>TRBV20-1|TRBJ2-5|NA|NA
CSARDLASFGETQYF
TGCAGTGCTAGAGATCTCGCTAGCTTTGGGGAGACCCAGTACTTC
>TRBV7-8|TRBJ2-2|NA|NA
CASRDNANTGELFF
TGTGCCAGTCGGGACAACGCGAACACCGGGGAGCTGTTTTTT
>TRBV3-1|TRBJ1-2|NA|NA
CASSQDLVSGYTF
TGTGCCAGCAGCCAAGATCTGGTGTCTGGCTACACCTTC
>TRBV4-2|TRBJ2-3|NA|NA
CASSQEPDGSTDTQYF
TGTGCCAGCAGCCAAGAGCCAGACGGTAGCACAGATACGCAGTATTTT
>TRBV6-5|TRBJ1-2|NA|NA
CASSYDVNYGYTF
TGTGCCAGCAGTTACGACGTCAACTATGGCTACACCTTC
>TRBV6-5|TRBJ2-7|NA|NA
CASSSGSLDYEQYF
TGTGCCAGCAGCTCCGGATCCCTAGACTACGAGCAGTACTTC
>TRBV12-3/TRBV12-4|TRBJ1-5|TRBD1|NA
CASRTGYQPQHF
TGTGCCAGCAGGACAGGGTATCAGCCCCAGCATTTT
>TRBV20-1|TRBJ2-3|TRBD2|NA
CSASSPAGEPTDTQYF
TGCAGTGCTAGCAGTCCTGCGGGGGAGCCCACAGATACGCAGTATTTT
>TRBV12-3/TRBV12-4|TRBJ2-2|NA|NA
CASSFGTPGELFF
TGTGCCAGCAGTTTTGGGACCCCCGGGGAGCTGTTTTTT
>TRBV20-1|TRBJ1-6|TRBD1|NA
CSATRDRGNSPLHF
TGCAGTGCGACCCGCGACAGGGGCAATTCACCCCTCCACTTT
>TRBV29-1|TRBJ2-6|NA|NA
CSVEVWVREGLSGANVLTF
TGCAGCGTTGAAGTTTGGGTAAGGGAAGGACTCTCTGGGGCCAACGTCCTGACTTTC
>TRBV5-4|TRBJ1-2|TRBD1|NA
CASRGDRGYYGYTF
TGTGCCAGCAGGGGGGACAGGGGCTACTATGGCTACACCTTC
>TRBV27|TRBJ2-5|NA|NA
CASSAIQTTYQETQYF
TGTGCCAGCAGCGCAATCCAGACCACGTACCAAGAGACCCAGTACTTC
>TRBV30|TRBJ1-6|TRBD1|NA
CAWEFGTGYNSPLHF
TGTGCCTGGGAATTCGGGACAGGGTACAATTCACCCCTCCACTTT
>TRBV7-8|TRBJ2-1|TRBD2|NA
CASSLFGTSEHNEQFF
TGTGCCAGCAGCTTATTCGGGACTAGCGAACACAATGAGCAGTTCTTC
>TRBV5-4|TRBJ2-3|NA|NA
CASSLEGNTQYF
TGTGCCAGCAGCTTGGAGGGCAACACGCAGTATTTT
>TRBV25-1|TRBJ2-1|NA|NA
CASSELRGSTYNEQFF
TGTGCCAGCAGTGAATTGAGGGGATCTACCTACAATGAGCAGTTCTTC
>TRBV29-1|TRBJ1-2|TRBD1|NA
CSVSGGKRSGYGYTF
TGCAGCGTCTCAGGGGGCAAGAGGAGTGGCTATGGCTACACCTTC
>TRBV30|TRBJ1-2|NA|NA
CAWSVGQNYGYTF
TGTGCCTGGAGTGTAGGTCAGAACTATGGCTACACCTTC
>TRBV18|TRBJ1-2|TRBD1|NA
CASSPEPGQVYGYTF
TGTGCCAGCTCACCAGAACCGGGACAGGTGTATGGCTACACCTTC
>TRBV7-2|TRBJ2-3|NA|NA
CASSLGTGTDTQYF
TGTGCCAGCAGCTTGGGTACGGGAACAGATACGCAGTATTTT
>TRBV15|TRBJ2-1|NA|NA
CATSRDGETVDEQFF
TGTGCCACCAGCAGAGATGGGGAAACAGTGGATGAGCAGTTCTTC
>TRBV20-1|TRBJ1-5|NA|NA
CSASEEPQHF
TGCAGTGCTAGCGAGGAGCCCCAGCATTTT
>TRBV5-4|TRBJ2-3|NA|NA
CASAEAADTQYF
TGTGCCAGCGCGGAGGCCGCAGATACGCAGTATTTT
>TRBV9|TRBJ2-7|NA|NA
CASSQDGYEQYF
TGTGCCAGCAGTCAAGACGGCTACGAGCAGTACTTC
>TRBV19|TRBJ2-7|NA|NA
CASSSQRSTYEQYF
TGTGCCAGTAGTAGCCAAAGGTCCACCTACGAGCAGTACTTC
>TRBV27|TRBJ2-7|NA|NA
CASSFGGLGSYEQYF
TGTGCCAGCAGTTTCGGGGGCCTGGGATCATACGAGCAGTACTTC
>TRBV4-3|TRBJ1-6|NA|NA
CASSQDGAGSYNSPLHF
TGCGCCAGCAGCCAAGACGGGGCCGGGTCCTATAATTCACCCCTCCACTTT
>TRBV9|TRBJ1-1|TRBD1|NA
CASSVSIGTVGSMNTEAFF
TGTGCCAGCAGCGTAAGTATTGGGACAGTAGGGTCCATGAACACTGAAGCTTTCTTT
>TRBV7-2|TRBJ2-2|NA|NA
CASATWGPTGELFF
TGTGCCAGCGCTACCTGGGGTCCCACCGGGGAGCTGTTTTTT
>TRBV18|TRBJ2-5|NA|NA
CASSPFGETQYF
TGTGCCAGCTCACCGTTCGGGGAGACCCAGTACTTC
>TRBV29-1|TRBJ2-2|TRBD1|NA
CSGAGGAGGELFF
TGCAGCGGGGCAGGGGGCGCGGGCGGGGAGCTGTTTTTT
>TRBV6-5|TRBJ1-1|TRBD1|NA
CASRMGTGDMAFF
TGTGCCAGCAGAATGGGGACAGGGGATATGGCTTTCTTT
>TRBV4-1|TRBJ1-1|TRBD1|NA
CASSHDRGNTEAFF
TGCGCCAGCAGCCACGACAGGGGAAACACTGAAGCTTTCTTT
>TRBV20-1|TRBJ2-3|TRBD2|NA
CSARDFRGGQRGTDTQYF
TGCAGTGCTAGAGACTTCCGCGGGGGGCAACGGGGGACAGATACGCAGTATTTT
>TRBV4-3|TRBJ2-1|TRBD1|NA
CASSQVQGDEQFF
TGCGCCAGCAGCCAAGTCCAGGGGGATGAGCAGTTCTTC
>TRBV30|TRBJ1-6|NA|NA
CAWSVPGNSPLHF
TGTGCCTGGAGTGTACCGGGCAATTCACCCCTCCACTTT
>TRBV15|TRBJ1-1|NA|NA
CATSREWIAGVSTEAFF
TGTGCCACCAGCAGGGAGTGGATAGCGGGGGTAAGCACTGAAGCTTTCTTT
>TRBV27|TRBJ1-3|NA|NA
CASSLRTPGRGNTIYF
TGTGCCAGCAGCCTGCGGACCCCAGGCCGTGGAAACACCATATATTTT
>TRBV20-1|TRBJ2-7|NA|NA
CSARDRERLVYEQYF
TGCAGTGCTAGAGATAGGGAGCGACTAGTCTACGAGCAGTACTTC
>TRBV11-2|TRBJ1-5|NA|NA
CASSLDSGRGNQPQHF
TGTGCCAGCAGCTTAGACTCGGGGAGGGGCAATCAGCCCCAGCATTTT
>TRBV11-2|TRBJ1-4|NA|once
CASSLGRSEKLFF
TGTGCCAGCAGCCTAGGACGATCTGAAAAACTGTTTTTT
>TRBV27|TRBJ1-1|NA|NA
CASSLGRVNTEAFF
TGTGCCAGCAGTCTAGGACGGGTGAACACTGAAGCTTTCTTT